This passage covers 24 T cell receptor beta chains from one sample sequenced in a study of blood T cell repertoires in COVID-19. Using immunoSEQ multiplex PCR, the repertoire was profiled, and TCRdb retains in-frame clones only, with some absent. In the table there are under 65,000 clones, around 80% of which are singletons. Sequenced: peripheral blood. The source is an older woman with acute or convalescent COVID-19.

This clone was counted only a few times. The rearrangement joins TRBV6-4 to TRBJ2-1, with 8 bases identical to TRBD2. V shed 0 bases, J shed 1 base, and the junction held 2 bases outside the gene matches. There are 16 residues in the CDR3. CDR1 and CDR2 (germline): MRHNA, SNTAGT. CDR3 region: CASSDSTGGSYNEQFF. The DNA for the CDR3 is TGTGCCAGCAGTGACTCGACGGGGGGGTCCTACAATGAGCAGTTCTTC.

The chain employs TRBV7-3 and TRBJ2-3, with TRBD1 matching 7 bases. CDR3 size: 15 residues. With V trimmed by 2 bases and J by 1 base, 3 bases remained unmatched. Per the germline V gene, CDR1 is SGHTA and CDR2 is FQGTGA. The CDR3 reads CASSLHGQGTDTQYF. In DNA, the CDR3 is TGTGCCAGCAGCTTACACGGACAGGGCACAGATACGCAGTATTTT.

The V and J genes are TRBV2 and TRBJ1-4; D is undetermined. CDR1 and CDR2 (germline): SNHLY, FYNNEI. The germline V and J ends were trimmed by 6 bases and 7 bases, with 18 bases remaining between them. There are 15 residues in the CDR3. CDR3 nucleotides: TGTGCCAGCAGCGGAAACGGGGTCTCTGGTGAAAAACTGTTTTTT. Protein product: CASSGNGVSGEKLFF.

This chain links TRBV9 with TRBJ2-5; TRBD1 might be the D (6 bases). Trimming took off 3 bases at V and 4 bases at J, with 13 bases between the two ends. The CDR3 loop spans 14 amino acids. Germline V gene lookup returns CDR1 SGDLS and CDR2 YYNGEE. In DNA, the CDR3 is TGTGCCAGCAGCGCCCCCGGGACAAGAGAGACCCAGTACTTC. It encodes CASSAPGTRETQYF.

There are a few counts of this clone. This sequence joins TRBV7-2 and TRBJ1-1, with D unclear. This CDR3 comprises 14 residues. The germline V and J ends were trimmed by 5 bases and 0 bases, with 10 bases remaining between them. CDR1 is SGHTA and CDR2 is FQGNSA in the germline V gene. CDR3 in DNA: TGTGCCAGCAGCCCAACAGTCATGAACACTGAAGCTTTCTTT. Its translation is CASSPTVMNTEAFF.

The CDR3 spells CAFERVSYNEQFF. CDR3 DNA sequence: TGTGCTTTTGAGCGGGTCTCCTACAATGAGCAGTTCTTC. This sequence joins TRBV30 and TRBJ2-1, with D possibly matching TRBD2 (6 bases). The CDR3 is 13 residues long. Germline V gene lookup returns CDR1 GTSNPN and CDR2 SVGIG (reference sequence).

This chain connects TRBV6-6 to TRBJ2-5, with D possibly TRBD2 on 6 matching bases. CDR3 length: 15 residues. Germline V gene data show CDR1 as MNHNY and CDR2 as SVGAGI (reference sequence). The V end was cut by 0 bases, the J end by 6 bases, with 14 bases between. The CDR3 nucleotides are TGTGCCAGCAGTTACTCGGGAGGAGGGAGCAAGACCCAGTACTTC. It translates to CASSYSGGGSKTQYF.

The chain joins TRBV10-3 to TRBJ1-2, with D unclear. CDR1 ENHRY and CDR2 SYGVKD come from the germline V gene. This CDR3 spans 12 amino acids. Trimming cost V 0 bases and J 7 bases, with 6 bases left between them. The CDR3 loop reads CAISESTAGYTF. The CDR3 DNA is TGTGCCATCAGTGAGTCAACAGCTGGCTACACCTTC.

V usage is TRBV9 and J usage is TRBJ2-1; 7 bases line up with TRBD1. Germline CDR1 SGDLS, CDR2 YYNGEE. V dropped 0 bases and J dropped 6; count of bases not matched to a gene: 9. CDR3 length: 16 amino acids. DNA for the CDR3: TGTGCCAGCAGCGTAGGCCCCAGCGGACAGGCCAATGAGCAGTTCTTC. This sequence encodes CASSVGPSGQANEQFF.

The DNA for the CDR3 is TGTGCCAGCAGCTTGGGGACAGGGGAGGGCTATGGCTACACCTTC. It is translated as CASSLGTGEGYGYTF. The J gene is TRBJ1-2, the V gene TRBV7-2, with 10 nucleotides matching TRBD1. The germline CDR1 and CDR2 sequences are SGHTA and FQGNSA. The CDR3 is 15 residues long. V trimming: 3 bases; J trimming: 4 bases; junction bases outside the gene matches: 5.

This clone appeared once. The chain uses TRBV7-2 and TRBJ1-6, with D uncertain. V was cut by 5 bases and J by 9 bases, with 20 bases left in between. CDR1 and CDR2 (germline): SGHTA, FQGNSA. The CDR3 runs to 16 residues. CDR3 protein: CASSPTGGGRGSPLHF. DNA of the CDR3: TGTGCCAGCAGCCCCACGGGCGGCGGCCGGGGTTCACCCCTCCACTTT.

The chain is built from TRBV5-4 and TRBJ2-1; 8 nucleotides line up with TRBD2. V trimming: 3 bases; J trimming: 9 bases; junction bases outside the gene matches: 5. The length of the CDR3 is 13 residues. The V gene's germline CDR1 is SGHNT and CDR2 YYREEE (reference sequence). The CDR3 DNA reads as TGTGCCAGCAGCTCGGATCGGGGGGGTGAGCAGTTCTTC. It encodes CASSSDRGGEQFF.

V usage is TRBV9 and J usage is TRBJ2-3; 7 bases align to TRBD2. CDR3 size: 16 residues. The V segment lost 0 bases and the J segment 2 bases; nucleotides outside the gene matches: 6. Germline V gene data show CDR1 as SGDLS and CDR2 as YYNGEE. The CDR3 DNA reads TGTGCCAGCAGCGTAGGGCTAGCGGCCCTCACAGATACGCAGTATTTT. This translates into CASSVGLAALTDTQYF.

This clone was seen a single time. The chain is built from TRBV27 and TRBJ2-7; D is unclear. CDR1 MNHEY and CDR2 SMNVEV come from the germline V gene (reference sequence). V lost 6 bases to trimming and J lost 7 bases, with 13 bases between them. The CDR3 consists of 12 residues. CDR3 sequence (DNA): TGTGCCAGCAGAGGAGAGCTCTTTGAGCAGTACTTC. This encodes CASRGELFEQYF.

The chain joins TRBV9 to TRBJ2-5; TRBD2 is a possible D gene (5 bases). Germline V gives CDR1 SGDLS, CDR2 YYNGEE. The CDR3 runs 12 residues. The V end lost 3 bases, the J end lost 7 bases, and 10 bases lay between the germline ends. The CDR3 spells CASSGGERTQYF. CDR3 in DNA: TGTGCCAGCAGCGGGGGAGAGAGGACCCAGTACTTC. Drawing the rest from reference TRBV9 and TRBJ2-5, the complete variable domain is DSGVTQTPKHLITATGQRVTLRCSPRSGDLSVYWYQQSLDQGLQFLIQYYNGEERAKGNILERFSAQQFPDLHSELNLSSLELGDSALYFCASSGGERTQYFGPGTRLLVL.

This clone was recorded once. The chain combines TRBV5-1 with TRBJ1-3, with D possibly being TRBD1 (6 bases). This CDR3 contains 14 residues. V was trimmed by 4 bases and J by 4 bases, leaving 12 bases between them. Germline V gives CDR1 SGHRS, CDR2 YFSETQ. CDR3 bases: TGCGCCAGCAGCGTTACAGGGCACGGAAACACCATATATTTT. This sequence encodes CASSVTGHGNTIYF.

V usage is TRBV27 and J usage is TRBJ1-4; 10 bases are a match to TRBD1. CDR3 length: 16 amino acids. V was pared by 4 bases and J by 4 bases, with 6 bases of the junction left unmatched. Germline values: CDR1 MNHEY, CDR2 SMNVEV (reference sequence). The CDR3 coding sequence is TGTGCCAGCAGTTCCGGGACAGGGGCCGATAATGAAAAACTGTTTTTT. Its protein product is CASSSGTGADNEKLFF.

This clone was recorded a few times. V and J are TRBV6-5 and TRBJ2-2; D not resolved. V shed 5 bases and J shed 4 bases, with 8 bases lying between them. Germline CDR1 and CDR2: MNHEY and SVGAGI. This CDR3 is 13 amino acids long. CDR3 sequence (DNA): TGTGCCAGCAGTCGTGACACCACCGGGGAGCTGTTTTTT. This translates into CASSRDTTGELFF.

The chain combines TRBV5-1 with TRBJ2-1, with D possibly matching TRBD2 (5 bases). Per germline, CDR1 SGHRS and CDR2 YFSETQ. V lost 0 bases and J lost 3, with 10 bases in between. This CDR3 spans 15 amino acids. DNA of the CDR3: TGCGCCAGCAGCTTGGGAGGGAGCAACTACAATGAGCAGTTCTTC. Protein: CASSLGGSNYNEQFF. Combining the CDR3 with reference TRBV5-1 and TRBJ2-1 gives the whole variable domain KAGVTQTPRYLIKTRGQQVTLSCSPISGHRSVSWYQQTPGQGLQFLFEYFSETQRNKGNFPGRFSGRQFSNSRSEMNVSTLELGDSALYLCASSLGGSNYNEQFFGPGTRLTVL.

The V gene is TRBV5-1, the J gene TRBJ1-6; tentatively, D is TRBD1 (6 bases). Trimming pared 0 bases from V and 13 bases from J, leaving 11 bases between. Germline CDR1 and CDR2: SGHRS and YFSETQ. The CDR3 totals 13 residues. The chain's CDR3 is CASSLEGGNPLHF. CDR3 bases: TGCGCCAGCAGCTTGGAAGGGGGAAATCCCCTCCACTTT. Looking up the rest from reference TRBV5-1 and TRBJ1-6 gives the full variable domain: KAGVTQTPRYLIKTRGQQVTLSCSPISGHRSVSWYQQTPGQGLQFLFEYFSETQRNKGNFPGRFSGRQFSNSRSEMNVSTLELGDSALYLCASSLEGGNPLHFGNGTRLTVT.

V gene TRBV5-1 combines with J gene TRBJ2-1; 8 bases are a match to TRBD2. J gave up 0 bases and V 1 base, and 6 bases lay outside the gene matches. Germline V gene data show CDR1 as SGHRS and CDR2 as YFSETQ. There are 17 residues in the CDR3. The CDR3 sequence is CASSLWTSTSSYNEQFF. Written as DNA, the CDR3 is TGCGCCAGCAGCTTGTGGACTAGCACCAGCTCCTACAATGAGCAGTTCTTC.

The chain couples TRBV5-4 to TRBJ1-3; TRBD1 might be the D (5 bases). The germline V and J ends were trimmed by 7 bases and 2 bases, with 19 bases remaining between them. CDR1 is SGHNT and CDR2 is YYREEE in the germline V gene (reference sequence). The CDR3 contains 16 residues. The CDR3 is CASLMGQGPPGNTIYF. The CDR3 region has the DNA TGTGCCAGCCTAATGGGGCAGGGTCCCCCTGGAAACACCATATATTTT.

The chain recombines TRBV19 with TRBJ2-4; 15 bases map to TRBD2. The junction had 9 bases not matched to a gene; V was cut back by 6 bases and J by 3 bases. Germline-derived CDR1 and CDR2 are LNHDA and SQIVND (reference sequence). This CDR3 contains 18 residues. CDR3 residues: CASSPGLAGGGGKNIQYF. CDR3 in DNA: TGTGCCAGTAGCCCGGGACTAGCGGGGGGTGGAGGCAAAAACATTCAGTACTTC.

V gene TRBV5-1 combines with J gene TRBJ1-1; D call uncertain. The germline V gene has CDR1 SGHRS and CDR2 YFSETQ. Trimming stripped 5 bases from V and 5 bases from J, with 13 bases between. The CDR3 is 13 amino acids. In nucleotides, the CDR3 is TGCGCCAGCAGTGGTCTGGGAGGGACTGAAGCTTTCTTT. Its protein product is CASSGLGGTEAFF.